The T cell receptor beta chain under discussion was sequenced for a study of T cells after yellow fever vaccination. Study at large: Each low-cell-number fraction was prepared by means of SMART-Seq v4 Ultra Low Input. Regarding the study as a whole: Abundant contaminating clonotypes from the bulk population could appear in FACS-sorted repertoires. Booster sampling recovered most clones from primary vaccination (less than 97% CD4, roughly 90% CD8).

UMIs were added to TCR cDNA along with a universal primer site when it was made by 5'RACE template switching. In TCRdb, the 5' RACE reads were re-called with MiXCR into one record per CDR3 protein. The sample yields about 170,000 distinct CDR3 sequences, approximately 10% seen once. This CDR3 region has 13 residues. Trimming removed 5 bases from V and 2 bases from J, with 9 bases in between. Germline V gene lookup returns CDR1 LNHNV and CDR2 YYDKDF (reference sequence). This clonotype has a count of ten or more. Its matching antigen is unknown. The chain combines TRBV15 with TRBJ1-2; D is undetermined. The receptor comes from a man between 18 and 35 years old who received the YFV17D yellow fever vaccine. Sample: CD8+ T cells sorted from PBMCs, taken 15 days after the yellow fever booster vaccination. The CDR3 coding sequence is TGTGCCACCAGCGGACGGAGAAACTATGGCTACACCTTC. Amino acid sequence: CATSGRRNYGYTF.